A single sample gave rise to the 5 T cell receptor beta chains below, sequenced in a study of T cell clones after liver transplantation. The protocol was immunoSEQ multiplex PCR, while the TCRdb copy is restricted to in-frame clones and leaves out a portion. The sample contains tens of thousands of clones, under 90% of which appear only once. The sample consisted of CD4+ T cells from blood, taken less than 50 months after liver transplant. Source of these receptors: a human patient who received a liver transplant. Some T cells may be transferred from the graft donor.

The CDR3 is CASSSGTGDYNEQFF. In DNA, the CDR3 is TGTGCCAGCAGCTCCGGGACAGGGGACTACAATGAGCAGTTCTTC. This sequence joins TRBV5-4 and TRBJ2-1; 10 bases agree with TRBD1. The CDR3 extends over 15 amino acids. Germline CDR1 reads SGHNT; CDR2 reads YYREEE (reference sequence). V lost 3 bases and J lost 3; bases outside the gene matches: 3.

This chain links TRBV7-2 with TRBJ2-6, with D maybe TRBD1 (6 bases). The CDR3 has 13 residues. V was clipped by 9 bases and J by 6 bases, with 12 bases between them. CDR1 and CDR2 from the germline V gene are SGHTA and FQGNSA. Written as DNA, the CDR3 is TGTGCCAGTACAGGGTATAAGGCCAACGTCCTGACTTTC. Its protein is CASTGYKANVLTF.

This clone was detected once. V gene TRBV18 combines with J gene TRBJ2-7; 8 bases align to TRBD2. V lost 3 bases to trimming and J lost 4 bases; unmatched junction nucleotides: 14. The germline gives CDR1 KGHSH, CDR2 LQKENI. The CDR3 totals 17 residues. CDR3 protein: CASSPESGGGRSYEQYF. DNA for the CDR3: TGTGCCAGCTCACCGGAAAGCGGCGGGGGGCGTTCATACGAGCAGTACTTC.

J is TRBJ1-5 and V is TRBV5-1; D is ambiguous. The CDR3 is 13 amino acids. V shed 0 bases and J shed 7 bases, with 8 bases lying between them. Germline CDR1 is SGHRS and CDR2 is YFSETQ. The CDR3 coding sequence is TGCGCCAGCAGCTTGGCTGTTGGGCAGCCCCAGCATTTT. Translated: CASSLAVGQPQHF.

In its sample, this clone was seen a few times. The chain links TRBV18 to TRBJ2-2; 7 bases fit TRBD1. CDR3 length: 15 residues. Germline CDR1 reads KGHSH; CDR2 reads LQKENI. V shed 4 bases, J shed 2 bases, and the junction held 4 bases outside the gene matches. The DNA for the CDR3 is TGTGCCAGCTCACGGCAGGGGGTTAACACCGGGGAGCTGTTTTTT. This translates into CASSRQGVNTGELFF.